The rows below give T cell receptor beta chains drawn from one sample of a study of pediatric ulcerative colitis. The data were produced by immunoSEQ multiplex PCR, yet TCRdb's version contains in-frame clones alone and is incomplete. The sample records some 57,000 clones, over 70% being singletons. Sequenced sample: blood. All receptors derive from a boy younger than 18 who was a control in a study of pediatric ulcerative colitis. The CDR3 runs from the conserved cysteine through the conserved F or W. D genes are given only for firm matches. Only part of the rows carry a size: once, few, many, or a class if the clone is expanded.

TRBJ2-7 | few | TRBV28 | TRBD1 | CASRGQGRLNEQYF | TGTGCCAGCAGAGGACAGGGTCGCCTCAACGAGCAGTACTTC
TRBJ2-6 | - | TRBV15 | - | CATSRDTGSGANVLTF | TGTGCCACCAGCAGGGATACAGGCTCTGGGGCCAACGTCCTGACTTTC
TRBJ1-2 | - | TRBV5-6 | - | CASSPRRSFNYGYTF | TGTGCCAGCAGCCCCAGGAGATCCTTCAACTATGGCTACACCTTC
TRBJ2-5 | - | TRBV2 | - | CASSDIAQGTRETQYF | TGTGCCAGCAGTGATATAGCACAGGGCACCAGGGAGACCCAGTACTTC
TRBJ2-5 | - | TRBV2 | TRBD2 | CASRHPGLAKKTQYF | TGTGCCAGCAGACACCCTGGACTAGCAAAGAAGACCCAGTACTTC
TRBJ2-7 | - | TRBV9 | TRBD2 | CASSRGVSGGPRNEQYF | TGTGCCAGCAGTCGGGGGGTCTCGGGAGGGCCTAGGAACGAGCAGTACTTC
TRBJ2-3 | - | TRBV28 | - | CASSLSLPTDTQYF | TGTGCCAGCAGTTTGAGCCTGCCCACAGATACGCAGTATTTT
TRBJ2-7 | - | TRBV5-1 | TRBD2 | CASSFTTSGKPYEQYF | TGCGCCAGCAGCTTTACGACTAGCGGAAAACCCTACGAGCAGTACTTC
TRBJ1-6 | - | TRBV6-1 | - | CASSSKPDNSPLHF | TGTGCCAGCAGTTCTAAACCCGATAATTCACCCCTCCACTTT
TRBJ2-1 | - | TRBV19 | TRBD2 | CASSIAGGAWEQFF | TGTGCCAGTAGTATTGCGGGGGGGGCTTGGGAGCAGTTCTTC
TRBJ1-2 | - | TRBV4-3 | - | CASSQDPAKNNYGYTF | TGCGCCAGCAGCCAAGACCCGGCCAAAAATAACTATGGCTACACCTTC
TRBJ2-7 | - | TRBV28 | - | CASSPTTSPPSYEQYF | TGTGCCAGCAGTCCAACCACTAGTCCCCCCTCCTACGAGCAGTACTTC
TRBJ2-3 | once | TRBV6-1 | - | CASSEGDLSSTDTQYF | TGTGCCAGCAGTGAAGGGGACTTATCCTCCACAGATACGCAGTATTTT
TRBJ1-2 | - | TRBV6-1 | TRBD1 | CASSWTGNYGYTF | TGTGCCAGCAGCTGGACAGGCAACTATGGCTACACCTTC
TRBJ2-2 | few | TRBV14 | - | CASSQEPRSAGELFF | TGTGCCAGCAGCCAAGAGCCCAGGTCCGCCGGGGAGCTGTTTTTT
TRBJ2-2 | - | TRBV25-1 | - | CASSEVGDRRTGELFF | TGTGCCAGCAGTGAGGTGGGGGATAGGCGGACCGGGGAGCTGTTTTTT
TRBJ2-1 | once | TRBV14 | - | CASSSYVGAAEQFF | TGTGCCAGCAGCTCCTATGTAGGGGCCGCTGAGCAGTTCTTC